The rows below give T cell receptor beta chains drawn from one sample of a study of early T cells in non-severe SARS-CoV-2 infection. MiXCR was run by TCRdb on the 5' RACE reads, yielding one entry per CDR3 protein. The sample lists 80,000 to 95,000 distinct CDR3 sequences; roughly 14% were seen once. Input material: whole blood. The receptor source for this set is an adult who was a healthcare worker with PCR-confirmed SARS-CoV-2 infection or an uninfected control (not recorded which). Both conserved end residues are part of each CDR3. The D gene is left open where the match is weak. Expanded clones are given a class, and other clones once, few, many or no size at all.

cdr3_aa	cdr3_nt	clone_size	d_call	j_call	v_call
CASSPRTSGGHTGELFF	TGTGCCAGCAGCCCGCGGACTAGCGGGGGGCACACCGGGGAGCTGTTTTTT	few	TRBD2	TRBJ2-2	TRBV3-1
CASSLARGFRGGGETQYF	TGTGCCAGCAGCTTAGCGCGAGGCTTTCGGGGGGGCGGGGAGACCCAGTACTTC	few	TRBD2	TRBJ2-5	TRBV7-2
CASSPQGGYTF	TGTGCCAGCTCACCCCAGGGAGGCTACACCTTC	.	.	TRBJ1-2	TRBV18
CSAARADTQYF	TGCAGCGCCGCTCGGGCAGATACGCAGTATTTT	.	.	TRBJ2-3	TRBV29-1
CACTAGGGANTGELFF	TGTGCCTGCACGGCCGGGGGAGGCGCGAACACCGGGGAGCTGTTTTTT	.	.	TRBJ2-2	TRBV2
CASSRGLLKTQYF	TGTGCCAGCTCGCGGGGGCTCCTAAAGACCCAGTACTTC	few	.	TRBJ2-5	TRBV19
CASSERAPTGDEQFF	TGTGCCAGCAGTGAAAGGGCCCCGACAGGGGATGAGCAGTTCTTC	.	TRBD1	TRBJ2-1	TRBV6-1
CASAKPPMNTEAFF	TGTGCCAGCGCCAAACCCCCCATGAACACTGAAGCTTTCTTT	.	.	TRBJ1-1	TRBV6-2/TRBV6-3
CVWSVQGGADTQYF	TGTGTCTGGAGTGTCCAGGGCGGGGCAGATACGCAGTATTTT	.	.	TRBJ2-3	TRBV30
CASSPVRWELNTEAFF	TGCGCCAGCAGCCCCGTTCGCTGGGAACTGAACACTGAAGCTTTCTTT	few	.	TRBJ1-1	TRBV5-1
CASSLAEGSYNEQFF	TGTGCCAGCAGCCTTGCTGAGGGGTCCTACAATGAGCAGTTCTTC	.	.	TRBJ2-1	TRBV7-9
CAWRRLPNTEAFF	TGTGCCTGGAGGAGGTTACCGAACACTGAAGCTTTCTTT	.	.	TRBJ1-1	TRBV30
CASSIGGGPGTNQPQHF	TGTGCCAGTAGTATAGGAGGAGGGCCCGGGACCAATCAGCCCCAGCATTTT	.	.	TRBJ1-5	TRBV19
CASTRTGRSSSGANVLTF	TGTGCCAGCACCCGGACAGGGCGAAGTTCCTCTGGGGCCAACGTCCTGACTTTC	few	TRBD1	TRBJ2-6	TRBV6-6
CASSAGGFNYGYTF	TGTGCCAGCAGTGCGGGGGGATTCAACTATGGCTACACCTTC	.	.	TRBJ1-2	TRBV6-1
CASSSGGLAGGPSSYNEQFF	TGCGCCAGCAGCTCTGGCGGGCTAGCGGGGGGGCCGAGTTCCTACAATGAGCAGTTCTTC	.	TRBD2	TRBJ2-1	TRBV4-1
CSGQGSSTEAFF	TGCAGCGGACAGGGGTCCAGCACTGAAGCTTTCTTT	few	TRBD1	TRBJ1-1	TRBV29-1
CASSFVRTGQGTYTQYF	TGTGCCAGCAGTTTTGTGCGAACGGGACAGGGTACATATACGCAGTATTTT	.	TRBD1	TRBJ2-3	TRBV27
CASSDSYNQPQHF	TGTGCCAGTAGTGACAGTTACAATCAGCCCCAGCATTTT	many	.	TRBJ1-5	TRBV19
CASSPPVSPTEAFF	TGCGCCAGCAGCCCCCCCGTCTCCCCCACTGAAGCTTTCTTT	few	.	TRBJ1-1	TRBV5-1
CASSLTGGNEQFF	TGTGCCAGCAGCCTCACGGGTGGAAATGAGCAGTTCTTC	few	.	TRBJ2-1	TRBV7-3
CASSPLQGAGNTGELFF	TGTGCCAGCTCACCTCTTCAGGGAGCCGGGAACACCGGGGAGCTGTTTTTT	.	.	TRBJ2-2	TRBV18
CSVRGQGNTEAFF	TGCAGCGTTCGCGGACAGGGAAACACTGAAGCTTTCTTT	few	TRBD1	TRBJ1-1	TRBV29-1
CASSQVIRRQGTGYGYTF	TGCGCCAGCAGCCAAGTCATCCGAAGACAGGGGACGGGGTATGGCTACACCTTC	.	TRBD1	TRBJ1-2	TRBV4-1
CASRKQGAGTEAFF	TGCGCCAGCAGGAAACAGGGGGCTGGCACTGAAGCTTTCTTT	few	TRBD1	TRBJ1-1	TRBV5-1
CASSARQGLNTEAFF	TGTGCCAGCAGCGCAAGACAGGGGTTGAACACTGAAGCTTTCTTT	many	TRBD1	TRBJ1-1	TRBV7-6
CSARVGSTSTDTQYF	TGCAGTGCTAGAGTGGGTTCAACTAGCACAGATACGCAGTATTTT	many	.	TRBJ2-3	TRBV20-1
CASSLPGQGTYGYTF	TGTGCCAGCAGCTTACCCGGACAGGGTACCTATGGCTACACCTTC	.	TRBD1	TRBJ1-2	TRBV7-9
CASSYRQGVVTDTQYF	TGTGCCAGCAGCTATAGACAGGGGGTCGTCACAGATACGCAGTATTTT	few	TRBD1	TRBJ2-3	TRBV7-9
CASSRGARILFF	TGTGCCAGCAGTCGTGGAGCCAGGATACTGTTCTTC	many	.	TRBJ2-1	TRBV12-3/TRBV12-4
CASSPRDRVYQPQHF	TGTGCCAGCAGTCCCCGGGACAGGGTTTATCAGCCCCAGCATTTT	few	TRBD1	TRBJ1-5	TRBV12-3/TRBV12-4
CASSRTGGLADTQYF	TGTGCCAGCAGTCGAACAGGGGGCTTGGCAGATACGCAGTATTTT	.	TRBD1	TRBJ2-3	TRBV6-6
CASSVRDGHTDTQYF	TGTGCCAGCAGCGTCCGGGACGGTCACACAGATACGCAGTATTTT	.	.	TRBJ2-3	TRBV9
CASSPSGSRGTEAFF	TGTGCCAGCAGCCCTAGTGGGTCCCGAGGGACTGAAGCTTTCTTT	many	.	TRBJ1-1	TRBV7-9
CASSQNYNEQFF	TGTGCCAGCAGCCAGAACTATAATGAGCAGTTCTTC	many	.	TRBJ2-1	TRBV11-1
CASFAPNSLTQYF	TGCGCCAGCTTCGCCCCCAATTCTTTAACCCAGTACTTC	.	.	TRBJ2-5	TRBV5-1
CSVVASGGPDNEQFF	TGCAGCGTTGTGGCTAGCGGGGGGCCCGACAATGAGCAGTTCTTC	few	TRBD2	TRBJ2-1	TRBV29-1
CSARRSSDTGELFF	TGCAGCGCCCGACGGTCGAGCGACACCGGGGAGCTGTTTTTT	.	.	TRBJ2-2	TRBV29-1
CASSLVKSSTDTQYF	TGTGCCAGCAGCTTAGTTAAATCTAGCACAGATACGCAGTATTTT	.	.	TRBJ2-3	TRBV7-2
CASSYSLGGQGQSRDTQYF	TGTGCCAGCAGTTACTCCCTCGGGGGGCAGGGTCAGAGTAGAGATACGCAGTATTTT	few	.	TRBJ2-3	TRBV6-5
CASNLSNQPQHF	TGTGCCAGCAATCTTAGCAATCAGCCCCAGCATTTT	.	.	TRBJ1-5	TRBV12-3/TRBV12-4
CASSFFAGGPIDTQYF	TGTGCCAGCAGCTTTTTTGCGGGGGGGCCAATAGATACGCAGTATTTT	many	TRBD2	TRBJ2-3	TRBV7-2
CASSLMSSGPYNEQFF	TGTGCCAGCAGCTTAATGTCTAGCGGACCGTACAATGAGCAGTTCTTC	few	TRBD2	TRBJ2-1	TRBV7-3
CASRVTDTDTQYF	TGTGCCAGCAGGGTGACAGACACAGATACGCAGTATTTT	many	.	TRBJ2-3	TRBV12-3/TRBV12-4
CASSLDLGGNTEAFF	TGTGCCAGCAGCTTAGATTTGGGGGGGAACACTGAAGCTTTCTTT	.	.	TRBJ1-1	TRBV7-9
CSVVPLARGTDTQYF	TGCAGCGTTGTTCCGCTAGCGAGGGGAACAGATACGCAGTATTTT	few	.	TRBJ2-3	TRBV29-1
CASSVGQGPGNTIYF	TGTGCCAGCAGCGTCGGACAGGGCCCCGGAAACACCATATATTTT	few	TRBD1	TRBJ1-3	TRBV7-8
CASSPRGQGAPDTQYF	TGTGCCAGCAGCCCGAGGGGACAGGGGGCCCCAGATACGCAGTATTTT	.	TRBD1	TRBJ2-3	TRBV9
CASSLQTVSDSTDTQYF	TGTGCCAGCAGCTTACAGACGGTCTCCGATAGCACAGATACGCAGTATTTT	few	.	TRBJ2-3	TRBV7-9
CASSPDGTGFGYTF	TGTGCCAGCAGCCCCGACGGGACAGGGTTTGGCTACACCTTC	.	TRBD1	TRBJ1-2	TRBV14
CSAGQKNTEAFF	TGCAGTGCCGGACAGAAGAACACTGAAGCTTTCTTT	many	.	TRBJ1-1	TRBV20-1
CASSLLGFYGYTF	TGTGCCAGCAGCTTGCTGGGCTTCTATGGCTACACCTTC	many	.	TRBJ1-2	TRBV5-6
CASSPGQGITGELFF	TGTGCCAGCAGTCCGGGACAGGGGATCACCGGGGAGCTGTTTTTT	.	TRBD1	TRBJ2-2	TRBV12-3/TRBV12-4
CASSPGGNKQPQHF	TGCGCCAGCAGCCCGGGAGGGAATAAGCAGCCCCAGCATTTT	.	.	TRBJ1-5	TRBV5-1
CAARKGAPNTGELFF	TGTGCCGCAAGGAAGGGGGCCCCGAACACCGGGGAGCTGTTTTTT	.	TRBD1	TRBJ2-2	TRBV19
CSARDRGHSDTQYF	TGCAGTGCACGTGACAGGGGGCACTCAGATACGCAGTATTTT	few	TRBD1	TRBJ2-3	TRBV20-1
CASSIIAGGRQETQYF	TGTGCCAGCAGCATCATAGCGGGGGGACGACAAGAGACCCAGTACTTC	.	TRBD2	TRBJ2-5	TRBV11-1